Below are 30 T cell receptor beta chains sequenced from a single sample in a study of OX40 agonist ivuxolimab in advanced cancers. Receptor amplification or capture employed the immunoSEQ multiplex PCR assay. The immuneACCESS repertoire file appears here via TCRdb, limited to in-frame rearrangements. These files lack a portion of the clones; in checked studies, under half of the deficit traces to unresolved V genes, and the cause of the others is not known. In this sample the table shows fewer than 85,000 clones, less than 95% of which occur a single time. The ten largest account for approximately 10% of the sample. The sequenced sample was CD4+ or CD8+ T cells sorted from blood, obtained in a trial of the OX40 agonist ivuxolimab. Receptors were obtained from an adult with an advanced solid tumor such as melanoma, head and neck, liver or kidney cancer.

The chain is built from TRBV27 and TRBJ2-7, with 8 bases that match TRBD1. The J segment lost 2 bases and the V segment lost 2 bases, leaving 5 bases of the junction unmatched. The CDR3 runs 15 residues. Germline CDR1 MNHEY, CDR2 SMNVEV (reference sequence). The CDR3 DNA reads as TGTGCCAGCAGTTTAGGGACAGGAGGCACCTACGAGCAGTACTTC. Residues: CASSLGTGGTYEQYF.

The chain has TRBV7-9 and TRBJ2-3; 14 bases agree with TRBD2. The germline gives CDR1 SEHNR, CDR2 FQNEAQ (reference sequence). The J segment lost 5 bases and the V segment lost 5 bases, leaving 6 bases of the junction unmatched. This CDR3 comprises 16 residues. This CDR3 reads CASSPTSGGARDTQYF. The DNA for the CDR3 is TGTGCCAGCAGCCCGACTAGCGGGGGGGCCAGAGATACGCAGTATTTT. The full variable domain, rest sourced from reference TRBV7-9 and TRBJ2-3, is DTGVSQNPRHKITKRGQNVTFRCDPISEHNRLYWYRQTLGQGPEFLTYFQNEAQLEKSRLLSDRFSAERPKGSFSTLEIQRTEQGDSAMYLCASSPTSGGARDTQYFGPGTRLTVL.

A note on this clone: Within the sample, other DNA sequences also encode this same CDR3. J is TRBJ1-1 and V is TRBV11-2; D is possibly TRBD1 (6 bases). V was shortened by 5 bases and J by 8 bases, with 18 bases between the two germline ends. This CDR3 spans 14 amino acids. Germline CDR1 reads SGHAT; CDR2 reads FQNNGV. CDR3: CASSPIFRQAEAFF. CDR3 DNA sequence: TGTGCCAGCAGCCCAATCTTTCGACAGGCCGAAGCTTTCTTT.

This sequence joins TRBV5-5 and TRBJ2-1; maybe TRBD2 (5 bases). Between the trimmed V and J ends, which lost 6 bases and 0 bases, there was a span of 10 bases. The CDR3 totals 14 residues. CDR1 SGHKS and CDR2 YYEKEE come from the germline V gene (reference sequence). Written as DNA, the CDR3 is TGTGCCAGCACTCTGGGAGCCTCCTACAATGAGCAGTTCTTC. It codes for CASTLGASYNEQFF.

The rearrangement uses TRBV5-1 and TRBJ2-5; 8 bases map to TRBD1. There are 14 residues in the CDR3. The V segment lost 3 bases and the J segment 4 bases; nucleotides outside the gene matches: 5. The germline V gene has CDR1 SGHRS and CDR2 YFSETQ. The CDR3 DNA follows: TGCGCCAGCAGCTGGGTACAGGGGGGAGAGACCCAGTACTTC. It translates to CASSWVQGGETQYF.

The chain employs TRBV10-2 and TRBJ2-1, with D maybe TRBD2 (6 bases). V lost 8 bases, J lost 8 bases, and 16 bases lay in between. The CDR3 extends over 13 amino acids. Looked up from germline, CDR1 is WSHSY and CDR2 is SAAADI. CDR3 DNA: TGCGCCAGCGAAATGGGTAGCGGCGATGAGCAGTTCTTC. Translation: CASEMGSGDEQFF.

The chain carries TRBV7-2 and TRBJ2-7; 8 positions match TRBD2. In germline, CDR1 is SGHTA, CDR2 FQGNSA. The ends lost 0 bases at V and 2 bases at J; junction bases unmatched: 3. CDR3 length: 15 amino acids. The CDR3 loop is CASSLAPGLAYEQYF. DNA of the CDR3: TGTGCCAGCAGCTTAGCCCCGGGACTAGCCTACGAGCAGTACTTC.

The rearrangement joins TRBV6-6 to TRBJ1-5; D unresolved. Trimming stripped 2 bases from V and 4 bases from J, with 9 bases between. The CDR3 runs to 14 residues. Germline V CDR1 and CDR2: MNHNY, SVGAGI (reference sequence). CDR3 protein: CASSYTEGNQPQHF. In DNA, the CDR3 is TGTGCCAGCAGTTACACGGAGGGAAATCAGCCCCAGCATTTT.

The chain links TRBV19 to TRBJ2-7, with 7 positions matching TRBD1. CDR3 length: 15 amino acids. The junction had 11 bases not matched to a gene; V was cut back by 6 bases and J by 3 bases. Per germline, CDR1 LNHDA and CDR2 SQIVND (reference sequence). CDR3 DNA sequence: TGTGCCAGTAGCCAAACAGGGGCCACCTTCTACGAGCAGTACTTC. It is translated as CASSQTGATFYEQYF.

This chain links TRBV2 with TRBJ2-5; 7 nucleotides agree with TRBD1. This CDR3 region has 17 residues. The V gene's germline CDR1 is SNHLY and CDR2 FYNNEI. V lost 0 bases to trimming and J lost 1 base; unmatched junction nucleotides: 8. As DNA, the CDR3 is TGTGCCAGCAGTGAAGCGCCCCCAGGGACAGCCCAAGAGACCCAGTACTTC. Its protein product is CASSEAPPGTAQETQYF.

The rearrangement links TRBV5-4 to TRBJ2-3; 10 positions match TRBD2. Germline V CDR1 and CDR2: SGHNT, YYREEE (reference sequence). V was clipped by 2 bases and J by 3 bases; unmatched bases: 6. The CDR3 covers 16 residues. The CDR3 loop is CASSLAGGPRTDTQYF. The CDR3 nucleotides are TGTGCCAGCAGCTTAGCGGGGGGGCCGAGGACAGATACGCAGTATTTT.

The V and J genes are TRBV5-4 and TRBJ2-7; TRBD2 agrees at 10 bases. The CDR3 loop spans 17 amino acids. In germline, CDR1 is SGHNT, CDR2 YYREEE (reference sequence). With V trimmed by 0 bases and J by 0 bases, 6 bases remained unmatched. CDR3 in DNA: TGTGCCAGCAGCTTGGATAGCGGGGGGCCAAGCTCCTACGAGCAGTACTTC. Translated, it gives CASSLDSGGPSSYEQYF.

This clone has more than one count but fewer than ten. The chain recombines TRBV6-5 with TRBJ1-5, with D possibly being TRBD1 (6 bases). The V end lost 1 base, the J end lost 5 bases, and 9 bases lay between the germline ends. The CDR3 is made up of 14 amino acids. Per the germline V gene, CDR1 is MNHEY and CDR2 is SVGAGI. DNA of the CDR3: TGTGCCAGCAGTTACTTGGCAGGGGATCAGCCCCAGCATTTT. Protein product: CASSYLAGDQPQHF.

The chain employs TRBV13 and TRBJ2-7; no clear D. The V end lost 3 bases, the J end lost 6 bases, and 9 bases lay between the germline ends. In germline, CDR1 is PRHDT, CDR2 FYEKMQ (reference sequence). This CDR3 has 12 residues. The CDR3 DNA follows: TGTGCCAGCAGCTTTCAACTAACCGAGCAGTACTTC. Protein sequence: CASSFQLTEQYF.

The V gene is TRBV13, the J gene TRBJ1-5; D call uncertain. The germline V gene has CDR1 PRHDT and CDR2 FYEKMQ (reference sequence). V was pared by 3 bases and J by 4 bases, with 7 bases between. The CDR3 runs 13 residues. CDR3 nucleotide sequence: TGTGCCAGCAGCTTTGGGCTAAATCAGCCCCAGCATTTT. Translated, it gives CASSFGLNQPQHF.

The rearrangement links TRBV6-6 to TRBJ1-5; 7 bases are shared with TRBD1. Per germline, CDR1 MNHNY and CDR2 SVGAGI (reference sequence). This CDR3 has 12 amino acids. J was trimmed by 6 bases and V by 6 bases; bases with no gene match: 2. CDR3 sequence (DNA): TGTGCCAGCAGCCGACAGGGTCAGCCCCAGCATTTT. Translating it yields CASSRQGQPQHF.

The chain is built from TRBV7-8 and TRBJ1-5; D gene unclear. CDR1 and CDR2 (germline): SGHVS, FQNEAQ. Trimming removed 9 bases at V and 0 bases at J, with 9 bases between. The CDR3 runs 13 residues. Here the CDR3 reads CASVSDSNQPQHF. As DNA, the CDR3 is TGTGCCAGTGTCTCTGATAGCAATCAGCCCCAGCATTTT.

This chain connects TRBV5-6 to TRBJ1-3; 9 positions agree with TRBD1. There are 16 residues in the CDR3. Germline values: CDR1 SGHDT, CDR2 YYEEEE. V shed 1 base and J 8 bases; nucleotides not matched to a gene: 10. CDR3 in amino acids: CASSLRGQGSHYTIYF. The DNA of the CDR3 is TGTGCCAGCAGCTTGCGGGGACAGGGTTCTCATTACACCATATATTTT.

The chain combines TRBV7-9 with TRBJ2-3; 9 bases map to TRBD2. Germline CDR1 SEHNR, CDR2 FQNEAQ (reference sequence). This CDR3 is built from 17 residues. The trim removed 2 bases at V and 5 bases at J, leaving 11 bases unmatched. As DNA, the CDR3 is TGTGCCAGCAGCTTACCTCCCGGCGGGGGGGCCATAGATACGCAGTATTTT. This codes for CASSLPPGGGAIDTQYF.

The chain couples TRBV12-5 to TRBJ1-1, with D hard to call. V was cut by 3 bases and J by 1 base, with 6 bases left in between. This CDR3 region has 13 residues. Germline values: CDR1 LGHNT, CDR2 FRNRAP. This CDR3 reads CASGLWENTEAFF. Here the CDR3 DNA reads TGTGCTAGTGGTTTATGGGAGAACACTGAAGCTTTCTTT.

In its sample, this clone was seen a few times. The chain uses TRBV6-4 and TRBJ2-1; TRBD1 might be the D (5 bases). Trimming took 2 bases from V and 8 from J, leaving 10 bases between them. The V gene's germline CDR1 is MRHNA and CDR2 SNTAGT. The CDR3 contains 13 residues. The CDR3 nucleotides read TGTGCCAGCAGTGACAGGGGTACCGATGAGCAGTTCTTC. Its protein product is CASSDRGTDEQFF.

The gene calls are TRBV27 and TRBJ1-1; D not resolved. The germline gives CDR1 MNHEY, CDR2 SMNVEV (reference sequence). This CDR3 has 11 amino acids. The V and J ends lost 6 bases and 5 bases respectively, with 7 bases between them. CDR3 protein: CASSYGTEAFF. The CDR3, as DNA: TGTGCCAGCAGCTACGGGACTGAAGCTTTCTTT.

The rearrangement joins TRBV6-5 to TRBJ2-7; D is perhaps TRBD1 (6 bases). Trimming cost V 5 bases and J 2 bases, with 10 bases left between them. CDR1 MNHEY and CDR2 SVGAGI come from the germline V gene. The CDR3 totals 13 residues. The CDR3 loop is CASSTGMAYEQYF. The CDR3 DNA is TGTGCCAGCAGTACAGGGATGGCCTACGAGCAGTACTTC.

V and J are TRBV27 and TRBJ2-7; D call uncertain. Germline V gives CDR1 MNHEY, CDR2 SMNVEV (reference sequence). This CDR3 contains 13 residues. Trimming removed 5 bases at V and 4 bases at J, with 12 bases between. CDR3 nucleotides: TGTGCCAGCAGTCCGGGCAGCGTTTACGAGCAGTACTTC. Amino acid sequence: CASSPGSVYEQYF.

J is TRBJ1-2 and V is TRBV16; 9 bases map to TRBD1. The V and J ends lost 3 bases and 4 bases, in that order; junction bases with no gene match: 0. The CDR3 is made up of 13 amino acids. Germline loops: CDR1 KGHSY, CDR2 FQNENV. The CDR3 DNA follows: TGTGCCAGCAGCCAGACAGGGGGCTATGGCTACACCTTC. Protein product: CASSQTGGYGYTF.

The chain recombines TRBV5-6 with TRBJ2-7; D remains unclear. Germline V CDR1 and CDR2: SGHDT, YYEEEE. Trimming left V 4 bases short and J 2 bases short, with 13 bases between. CDR3 length: 14 amino acids. The CDR3 DNA reads TGTGCCAGCAGCATGGGCCTGGGGACCTACGAGCAGTACTTC. Residues: CASSMGLGTYEQYF.

The sample holds a few counts of this clone. This chain joins TRBV18 and TRBJ1-2; 7 bases agree with TRBD1. CDR3 length: 15 residues. V shed 0 bases and J 2 bases; nucleotides not matched to a gene: 3. Germline V gene lookup returns CDR1 KGHSH and CDR2 LQKENI. The CDR3 sequence: CASSPPPTGNYGYTF. The DNA of the CDR3 is TGTGCCAGCTCACCACCTCCGACAGGGAACTATGGCTACACCTTC.

The chain has TRBV13 and TRBJ1-2; the D is unclear. V gave up 0 bases and J gave up 3 bases, with 8 bases separating them. CDR1 and CDR2 from the germline V gene are PRHDT and FYEKMQ (reference sequence). This CDR3 is built from 14 residues. The CDR3 reads CASSLGQTYYGYTF. The DNA of the CDR3 is TGTGCCAGCAGCTTAGGCCAGACCTACTATGGCTACACCTTC.

The chain employs TRBV5-4 and TRBJ1-1, with D possibly being TRBD1 (6 bases). The V end lost 5 bases, the J end lost 5 bases, and 13 bases lay between the germline ends. CDR1 SGHNT and CDR2 YYREEE come from the germline V gene (reference sequence). The CDR3 has 13 residues. The CDR3 is CASRSQGFTEAFF. Here the CDR3 DNA reads TGTGCCAGCAGATCACAGGGTTTTACTGAAGCTTTCTTT.

V and J are TRBV6-6 and TRBJ1-6; the match to TRBD1 covers 10 bases. The CDR3 is made up of 16 amino acids. V dropped 4 bases and J dropped 10; count of bases not matched to a gene: 10. The germline V gene encodes CDR1 MNHNY and CDR2 SVGAGI (reference sequence). In DNA form, the CDR3 reads TGTGCCAGCAGTTTCTCAGGGACAGGGGTTGAATCACCCCTCCACTTT. Its translation: CASSFSGTGVESPLHF.